This T cell receptor (beta chain) was retrieved from a study of blood T cells in healthy people across ages. Germline V gene sequence: CDR1 MNHEY, CDR2 SVGAGI. With 6 bases removed from V and 2 bases from J, the gap between germline ends came to 10 bases. The CDR3 length is 13 residues. This clonotype was observed a few times. Next came a second PCR, run for about 7 to 12 cycles, which used a sample-barcoded 5' primer along with a J-beta primer mix. TCRdb used MiXCR to reprocess the 5' RACE reads, holding one entry per CDR3 protein. In the table there are 720,000 or so distinct CDR3 sequences, 40% to 45% of which are singletons.

This sequence was found in a man of 80 years or more in good health. The sample consisted of blood. The chain combines TRBV6-5 with TRBJ2-5; TRBD2 might be the D (5 bases). The CDR3 DNA reads as TGTGCCAGCAGGTTACCGGGGCAAGAGACCCAGTACTTC. This translates into CASRLPGQETQYF.